Sequencing of this TCR beta chain was carried out in a study of cytomegalovirus exposure and HLA in healthy donors. Study-level findings and limits: Researchers reported from a later analysis that most CMV-associated TCR beta chains appeared HLA-restricted. Analysis performed later showed TCR beta chains linked to HLA being more clonally expanded than equally common others.

Regarding this clone: Antigen specificity is unknown.

Use of 60 Vbeta and 13 Jbeta primers characterized the PCR. Assay used: immunoSEQ multiplex PCR; TCRdb lists only in-frame clones, some missing. The data show around 200,000 clones, around 80% seen once. V shed 3 bases, J shed 0 bases, and the junction held 3 bases outside the gene matches. Germline loops: CDR1 SGDLS, CDR2 YYNGEE. This CDR3 spans 15 amino acids. Sequencing used PBMCs. This TCR derives from a woman in her fifties or sixties in good health and CMV-seropositive. V usage is TRBV9 and J usage is TRBJ1-2; 9 positions agree with TRBD1. The CDR3 protein is CASSGWTGANYGYTF. The DNA for the CDR3 is TGTGCCAGCAGCGGCTGGACAGGGGCTAACTATGGCTACACCTTC.